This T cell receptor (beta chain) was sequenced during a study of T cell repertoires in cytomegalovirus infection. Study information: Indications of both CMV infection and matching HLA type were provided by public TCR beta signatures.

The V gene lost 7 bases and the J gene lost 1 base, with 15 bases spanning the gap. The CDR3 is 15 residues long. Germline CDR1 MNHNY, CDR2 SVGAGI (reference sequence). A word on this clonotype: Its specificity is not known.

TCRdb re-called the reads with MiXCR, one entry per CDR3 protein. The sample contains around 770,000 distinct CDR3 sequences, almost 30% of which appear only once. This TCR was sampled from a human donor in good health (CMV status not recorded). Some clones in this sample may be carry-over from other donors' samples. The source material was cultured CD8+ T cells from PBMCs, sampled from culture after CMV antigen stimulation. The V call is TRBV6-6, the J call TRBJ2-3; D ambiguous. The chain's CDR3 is CASTKEFEGTDTQYF. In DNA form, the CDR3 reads TGTGCCAGCACCAAGGAGTTTGAGGGCACAGATACGCAGTATTTT.